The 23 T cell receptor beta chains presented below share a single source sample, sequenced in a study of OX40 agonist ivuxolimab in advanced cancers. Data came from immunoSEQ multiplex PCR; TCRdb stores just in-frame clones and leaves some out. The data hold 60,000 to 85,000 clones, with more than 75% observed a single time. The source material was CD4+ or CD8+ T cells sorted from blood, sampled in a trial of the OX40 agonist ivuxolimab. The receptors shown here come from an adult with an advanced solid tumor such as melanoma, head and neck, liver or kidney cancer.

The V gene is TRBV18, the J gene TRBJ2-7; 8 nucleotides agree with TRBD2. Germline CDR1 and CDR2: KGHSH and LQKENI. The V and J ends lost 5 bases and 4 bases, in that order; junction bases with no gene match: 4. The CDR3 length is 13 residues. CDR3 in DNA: TGTGCCAGCTCAATCGGACTAGCTTACGAGCAGTACTTC. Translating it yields CASSIGLAYEQYF. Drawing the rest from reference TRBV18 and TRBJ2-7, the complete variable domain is NAGVMQNPRHLVRRRGQEARLRCSPMKGHSHVYWYRQLPEEGLKFMVYLQKENIIDESGMPKERFSAEFPKEGPSILRIQQVVRGDSAAYFCASSIGLAYEQYFGPGTRLTVT.

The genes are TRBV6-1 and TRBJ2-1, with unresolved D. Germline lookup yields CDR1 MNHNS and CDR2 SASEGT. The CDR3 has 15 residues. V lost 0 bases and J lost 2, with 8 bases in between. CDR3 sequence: CASSEALGTYNEQFF. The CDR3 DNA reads TGTGCCAGCAGTGAAGCGCTAGGGACCTACAATGAGCAGTTCTTC.

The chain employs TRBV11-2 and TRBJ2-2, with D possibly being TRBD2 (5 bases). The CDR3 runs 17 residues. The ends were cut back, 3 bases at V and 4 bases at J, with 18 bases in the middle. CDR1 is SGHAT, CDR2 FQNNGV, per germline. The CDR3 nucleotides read TGTGCCAGCAGCTTGATAAGCGGAAGTTGGGGCACCGGGGAGCTGTTTTTT. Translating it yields CASSLISGSWGTGELFF.

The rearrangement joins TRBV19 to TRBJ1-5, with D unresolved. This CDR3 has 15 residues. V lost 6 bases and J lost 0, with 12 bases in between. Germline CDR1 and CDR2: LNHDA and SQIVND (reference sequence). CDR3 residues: CASRDRTASNQPQHF. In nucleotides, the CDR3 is TGTGCCAGTAGGGATCGGACGGCTAGCAATCAGCCCCAGCATTTT.

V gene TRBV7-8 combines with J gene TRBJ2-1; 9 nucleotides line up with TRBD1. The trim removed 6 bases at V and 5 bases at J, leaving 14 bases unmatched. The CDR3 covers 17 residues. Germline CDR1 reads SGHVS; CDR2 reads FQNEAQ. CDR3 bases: TGTGCCAGCAGTACTTCCGTTAACAGGGGGCTAAACAATGAGCAGTTCTTC. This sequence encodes CASSTSVNRGLNNEQFF.

As DNA, the CDR3 is TGTGCCAGCAGCTCCCAATCAGGGGAGGTAACACATGGCTACACCTTC. This gives the protein CASSSQSGEVTHGYTF. The rearrangement links TRBV7-2 to TRBJ1-2, with D perhaps matching TRBD1 (6 bases). The V gene's germline CDR1 is SGHTA and CDR2 FQGNSA. CDR3 size: 16 residues. V was trimmed by 4 bases and J by 6 bases, leaving 21 bases between them.

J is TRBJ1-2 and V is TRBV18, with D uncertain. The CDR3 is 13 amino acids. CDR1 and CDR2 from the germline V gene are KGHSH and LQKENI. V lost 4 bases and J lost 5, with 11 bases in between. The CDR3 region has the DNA TGTGCCAGCTCACTGGCGGTAGGGTATGGCTACACCTTC. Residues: CASSLAVGYGYTF.

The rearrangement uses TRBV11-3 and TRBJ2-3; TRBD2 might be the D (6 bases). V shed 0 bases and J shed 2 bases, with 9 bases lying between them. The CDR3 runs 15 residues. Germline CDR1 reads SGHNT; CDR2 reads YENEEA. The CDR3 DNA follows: TGTGCCAGCAGCTTAGACGGGAGTCTCACAGATACGCAGTATTTT. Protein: CASSLDGSLTDTQYF.

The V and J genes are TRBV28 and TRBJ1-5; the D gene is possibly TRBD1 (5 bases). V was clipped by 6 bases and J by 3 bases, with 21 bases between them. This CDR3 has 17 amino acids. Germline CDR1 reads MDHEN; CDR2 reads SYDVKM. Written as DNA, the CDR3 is TGTGCCAGCAGCACAATCAAACAGAAGGGGTTCAATCAGCCCCAGCATTTT. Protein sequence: CASSTIKQKGFNQPQHF.

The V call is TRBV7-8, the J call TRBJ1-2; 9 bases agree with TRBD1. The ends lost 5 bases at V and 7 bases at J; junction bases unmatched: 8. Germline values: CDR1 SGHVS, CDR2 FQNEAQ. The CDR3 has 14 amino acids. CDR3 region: CASSVTGTGPGYTF. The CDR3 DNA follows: TGTGCCAGCAGCGTGACCGGGACAGGGCCTGGCTACACCTTC.

The CDR3 protein is CASSTRQGGNAEAFF. The CDR3 DNA reads as TGTGCCAGCAGTACCCGACAGGGAGGAAATGCTGAAGCTTTCTTT. The rearrangement links TRBV6-5 to TRBJ1-1, with 7 bases fitting TRBD1. The germline gives CDR1 MNHEY, CDR2 SVGAGI. This CDR3 comprises 15 residues. V trimming: 5 bases; J trimming: 6 bases; junction bases outside the gene matches: 12.

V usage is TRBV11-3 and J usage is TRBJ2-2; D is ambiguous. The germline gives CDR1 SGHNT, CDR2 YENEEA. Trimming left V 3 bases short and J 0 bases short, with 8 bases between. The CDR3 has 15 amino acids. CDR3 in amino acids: CASSFGLSNTGELFF. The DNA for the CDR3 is TGTGCCAGCAGCTTTGGCCTCTCGAACACCGGGGAGCTGTTTTTT.

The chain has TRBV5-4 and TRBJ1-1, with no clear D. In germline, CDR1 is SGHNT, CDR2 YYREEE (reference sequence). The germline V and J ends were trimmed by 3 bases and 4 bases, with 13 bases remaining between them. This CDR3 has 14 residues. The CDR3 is CASSSFLGSTEAFF. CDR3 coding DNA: TGTGCCAGCAGCTCCTTCCTGGGGAGCACTGAAGCTTTCTTT.

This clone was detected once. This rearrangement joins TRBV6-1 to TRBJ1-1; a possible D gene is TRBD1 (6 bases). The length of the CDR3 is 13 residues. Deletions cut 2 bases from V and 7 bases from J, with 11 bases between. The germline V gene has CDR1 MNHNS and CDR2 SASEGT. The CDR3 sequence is CASSERGRGEAFF. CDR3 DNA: TGTGCCAGCAGTGAAAGGGGGAGGGGTGAAGCTTTCTTT.

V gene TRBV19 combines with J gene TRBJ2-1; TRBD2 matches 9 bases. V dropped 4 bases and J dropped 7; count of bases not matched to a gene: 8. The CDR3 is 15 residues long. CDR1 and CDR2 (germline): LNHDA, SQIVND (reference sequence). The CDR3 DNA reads TGTGCCAGTAGTAAGGTAGCGGGAGCAGCGAATGAGCAGTTCTTC. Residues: CASSKVAGAANEQFF.

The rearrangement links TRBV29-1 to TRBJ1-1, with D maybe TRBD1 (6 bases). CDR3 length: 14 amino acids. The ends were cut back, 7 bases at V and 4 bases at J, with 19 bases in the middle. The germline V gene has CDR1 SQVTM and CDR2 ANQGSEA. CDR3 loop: CSAVQGPGGTEAFF. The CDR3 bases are TGCAGCGCCGTACAGGGCCCGGGGGGCACTGAAGCTTTCTTT.

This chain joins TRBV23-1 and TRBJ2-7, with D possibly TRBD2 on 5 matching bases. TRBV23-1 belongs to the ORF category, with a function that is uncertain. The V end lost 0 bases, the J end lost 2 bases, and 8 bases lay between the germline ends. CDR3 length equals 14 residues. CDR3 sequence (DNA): TGCGCCAGCAGTCAATCGGAGGACGCCTACGAGCAGTACTTC. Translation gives CASSQSEDAYEQYF.

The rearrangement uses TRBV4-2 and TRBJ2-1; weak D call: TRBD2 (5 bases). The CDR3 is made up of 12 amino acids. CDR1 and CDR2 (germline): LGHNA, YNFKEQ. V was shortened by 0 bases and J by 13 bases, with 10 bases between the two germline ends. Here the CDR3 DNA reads TGTGCCAGCAGCCAAGATCGTAGCGTTCAGTTCTTC. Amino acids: CASSQDRSVQFF.

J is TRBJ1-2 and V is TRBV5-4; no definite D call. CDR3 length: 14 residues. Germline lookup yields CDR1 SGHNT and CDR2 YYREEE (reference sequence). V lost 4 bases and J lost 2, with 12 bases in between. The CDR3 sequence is CASSPATTNYGYTF. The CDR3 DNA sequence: TGTGCCAGCAGCCCCGCCACGACAAACTATGGCTACACCTTC.

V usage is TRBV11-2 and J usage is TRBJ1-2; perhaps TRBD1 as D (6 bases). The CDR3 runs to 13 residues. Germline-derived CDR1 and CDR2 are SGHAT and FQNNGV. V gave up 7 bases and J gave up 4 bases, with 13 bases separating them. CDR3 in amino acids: CASTQRGPYGYTF. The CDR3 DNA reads TGTGCCAGCACCCAACGGGGGCCCTATGGCTACACCTTC.

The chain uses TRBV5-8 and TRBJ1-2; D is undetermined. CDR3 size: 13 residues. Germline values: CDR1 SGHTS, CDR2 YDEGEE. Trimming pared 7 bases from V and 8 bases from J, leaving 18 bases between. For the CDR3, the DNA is TGTGCCAGCGTCTTGGATGGGGTTGAGGGCTACACCTTC. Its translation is CASVLDGVEGYTF.

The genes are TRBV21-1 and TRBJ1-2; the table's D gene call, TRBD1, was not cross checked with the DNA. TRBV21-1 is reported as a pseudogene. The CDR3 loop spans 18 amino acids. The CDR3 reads CASSKASRTVTRGYGYTF. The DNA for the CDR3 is TGTGCCAGCAGCAAAGCAAGCCGGACAGTCACCCGGGGCTATGGCTACACCTTC.

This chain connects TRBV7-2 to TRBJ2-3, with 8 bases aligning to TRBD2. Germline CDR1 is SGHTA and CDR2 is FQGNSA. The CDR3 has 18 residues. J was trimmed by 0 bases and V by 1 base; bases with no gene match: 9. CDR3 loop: CASSLVPPAGVSTDTQYF. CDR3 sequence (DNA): TGTGCCAGCAGCTTAGTACCCCCAGCGGGGGTGAGCACAGATACGCAGTATTTT.